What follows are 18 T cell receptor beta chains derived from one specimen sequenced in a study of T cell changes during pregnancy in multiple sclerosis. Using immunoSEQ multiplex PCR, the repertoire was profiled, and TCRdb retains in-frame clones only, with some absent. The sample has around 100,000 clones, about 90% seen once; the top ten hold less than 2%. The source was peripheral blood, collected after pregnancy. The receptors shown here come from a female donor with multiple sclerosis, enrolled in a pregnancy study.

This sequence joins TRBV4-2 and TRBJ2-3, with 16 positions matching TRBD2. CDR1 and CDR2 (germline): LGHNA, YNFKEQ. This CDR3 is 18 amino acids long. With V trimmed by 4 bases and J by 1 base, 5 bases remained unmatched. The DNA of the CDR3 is TGTGCCAGCAGCCCTGGGACTAGCGGGAGGGCCGGCACAGATACGCAGTATTTT. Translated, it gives CASSPGTSGRAGTDTQYF.

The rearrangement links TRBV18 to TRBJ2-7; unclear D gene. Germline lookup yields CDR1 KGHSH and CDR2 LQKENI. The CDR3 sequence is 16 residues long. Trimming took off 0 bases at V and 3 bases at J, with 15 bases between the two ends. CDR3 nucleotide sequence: TGTGCCAGCTCACCACCCTCAGCGAACGCTTTCTACGAGCAGTACTTC. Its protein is CASSPPSANAFYEQYF.

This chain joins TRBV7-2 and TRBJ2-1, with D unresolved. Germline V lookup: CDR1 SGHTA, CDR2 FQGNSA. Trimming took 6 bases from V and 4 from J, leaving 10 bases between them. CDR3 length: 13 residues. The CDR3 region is CASRQSLYNEQFF. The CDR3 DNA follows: TGTGCCAGCAGACAGTCCTTATACAATGAGCAGTTCTTC. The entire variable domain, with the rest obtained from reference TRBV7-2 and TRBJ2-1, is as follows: GAGVSQSPSNKVTEKGKDVELRCDPISGHTALYWYRQSLGQGLEFLIYFQGNSAPDKSGLPSDRFSAERTGGSVSTLTIQRTQQEDSAVYLCASRQSLYNEQFFGPGTRLTVL.

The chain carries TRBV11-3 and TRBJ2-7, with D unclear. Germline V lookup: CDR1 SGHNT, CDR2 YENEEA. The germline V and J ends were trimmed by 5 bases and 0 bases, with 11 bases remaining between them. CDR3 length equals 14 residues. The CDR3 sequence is CASSPRWSSYEQYF. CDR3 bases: TGTGCCAGCAGCCCCCGATGGAGCTCCTACGAGCAGTACTTC.

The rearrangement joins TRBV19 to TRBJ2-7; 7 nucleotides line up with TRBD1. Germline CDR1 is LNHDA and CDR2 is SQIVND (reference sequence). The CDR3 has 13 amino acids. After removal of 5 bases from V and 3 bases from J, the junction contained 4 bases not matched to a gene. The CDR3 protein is CASSLGQDYEQYF. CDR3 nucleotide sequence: TGTGCCAGTAGTTTAGGACAGGACTACGAGCAGTACTTC.

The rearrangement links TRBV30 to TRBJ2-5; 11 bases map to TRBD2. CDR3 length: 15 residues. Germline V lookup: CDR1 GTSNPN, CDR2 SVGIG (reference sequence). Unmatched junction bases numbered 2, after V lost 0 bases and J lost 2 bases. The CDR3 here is CAWSVLAGEQETQYF. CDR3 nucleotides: TGTGCCTGGAGTGTACTAGCGGGGGAGCAAGAGACCCAGTACTTC.

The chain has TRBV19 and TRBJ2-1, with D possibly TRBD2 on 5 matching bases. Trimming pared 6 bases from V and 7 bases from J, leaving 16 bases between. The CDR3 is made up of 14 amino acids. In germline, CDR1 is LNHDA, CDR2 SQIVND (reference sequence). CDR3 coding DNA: TGTGCCAGTAGGACCGAAGGACTGTGGAATGAGCAGTTCTTC. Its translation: CASRTEGLWNEQFF.

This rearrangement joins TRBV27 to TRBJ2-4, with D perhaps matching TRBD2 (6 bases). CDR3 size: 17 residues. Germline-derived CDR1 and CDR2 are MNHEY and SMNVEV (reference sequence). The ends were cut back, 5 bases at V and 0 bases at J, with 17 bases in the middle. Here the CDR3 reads CASSHLPGTEAKNIQYF. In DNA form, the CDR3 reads TGTGCCAGCAGTCACCTGCCCGGGACTGAAGCCAAAAACATTCAGTACTTC.

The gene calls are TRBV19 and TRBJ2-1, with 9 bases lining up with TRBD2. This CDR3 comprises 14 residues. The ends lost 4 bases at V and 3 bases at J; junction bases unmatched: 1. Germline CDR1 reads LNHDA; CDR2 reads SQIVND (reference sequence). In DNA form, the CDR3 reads TGTGCCAGTAGTACACTAGCGGGCTACAATGAGCAGTTCTTC. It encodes CASSTLAGYNEQFF.

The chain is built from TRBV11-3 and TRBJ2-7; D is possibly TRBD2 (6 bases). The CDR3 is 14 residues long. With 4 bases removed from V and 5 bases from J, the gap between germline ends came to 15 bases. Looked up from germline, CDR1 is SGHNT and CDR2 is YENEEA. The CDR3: CASSSRGSSHEQYF. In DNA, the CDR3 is TGTGCCAGCAGCTCCCGGGGGTCTTCCCACGAGCAGTACTTC.

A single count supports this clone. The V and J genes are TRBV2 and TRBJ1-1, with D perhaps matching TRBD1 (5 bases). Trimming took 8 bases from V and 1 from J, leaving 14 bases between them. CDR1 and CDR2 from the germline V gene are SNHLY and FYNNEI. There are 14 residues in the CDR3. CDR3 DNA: TGTGCCAGCGAGGCACCGCAGGGGAACACTGAAGCTTTCTTT. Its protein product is CASEAPQGNTEAFF.

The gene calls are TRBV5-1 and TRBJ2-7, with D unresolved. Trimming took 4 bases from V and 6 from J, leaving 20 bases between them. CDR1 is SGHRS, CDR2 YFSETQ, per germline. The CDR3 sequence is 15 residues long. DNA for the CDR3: TGCGCCAGCAGCCAGACCGCGACACGCCGCCCCGAGCAGTACTTC. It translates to CASSQTATRRPEQYF.

The CDR3 DNA sequence: TGTGCCAGCAGCTCGTTAGCGGGGGGCGGATACAATGAGCAGTTCTTC. This codes for CASSSLAGGGYNEQFF. The chain links TRBV7-8 to TRBJ2-1, with 10 bases aligning to TRBD2. Trimming took 4 bases from V and 4 from J; bases not matched to a gene: 7. The germline V gene has CDR1 SGHVS and CDR2 FQNEAQ. The CDR3 consists of 16 residues. Supplemented by reference TRBV7-8 and TRBJ2-1, the full variable domain reads GAGVSQSPRYKVAKRGQDVALRCDPISGHVSLFWYQQALGQGPEFLTYFQNEAQLDKSGLPSDRFFAERPEGSVSTLKIQRTQQEDSAVYLCASSSLAGGGYNEQFFGPGTRLTVL.

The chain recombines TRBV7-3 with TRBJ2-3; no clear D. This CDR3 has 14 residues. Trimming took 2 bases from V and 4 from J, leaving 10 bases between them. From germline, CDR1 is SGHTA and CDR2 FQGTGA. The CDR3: CASSLLPTADTQYF. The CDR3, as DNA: TGTGCCAGCAGCTTATTGCCTACGGCAGATACGCAGTATTTT.

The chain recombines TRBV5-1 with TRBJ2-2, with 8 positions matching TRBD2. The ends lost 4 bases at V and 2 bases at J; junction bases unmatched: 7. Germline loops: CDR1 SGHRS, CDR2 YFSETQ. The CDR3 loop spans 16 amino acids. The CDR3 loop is CASSIGGGKNTGELFF. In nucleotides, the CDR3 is TGCGCCAGCAGCATTGGCGGGGGGAAAAACACCGGGGAGCTGTTTTTT.

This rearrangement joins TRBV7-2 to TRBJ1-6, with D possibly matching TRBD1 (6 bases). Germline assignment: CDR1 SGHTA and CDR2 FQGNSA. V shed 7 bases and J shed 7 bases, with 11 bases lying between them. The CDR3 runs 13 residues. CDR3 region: CASTSQGNSPLHF. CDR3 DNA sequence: TGTGCCAGCACCTCCCAGGGGAATTCACCCCTCCACTTT.

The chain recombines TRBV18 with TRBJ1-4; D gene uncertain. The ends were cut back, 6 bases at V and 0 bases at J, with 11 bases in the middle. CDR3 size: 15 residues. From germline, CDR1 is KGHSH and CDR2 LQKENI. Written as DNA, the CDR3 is TGTGCCAGCTCTCGAAGCCAGGCAACTAATGAAAAACTGTTTTTT. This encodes CASSRSQATNEKLFF. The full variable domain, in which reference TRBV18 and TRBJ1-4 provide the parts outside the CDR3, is NAGVMQNPRHLVRRRGQEARLRCSPMKGHSHVYWYRQLPEEGLKFMVYLQKENIIDESGMPKERFSAEFPKEGPSILRIQQVVRGDSAAYFCASSRSQATNEKLFFGSGTQLSVL.

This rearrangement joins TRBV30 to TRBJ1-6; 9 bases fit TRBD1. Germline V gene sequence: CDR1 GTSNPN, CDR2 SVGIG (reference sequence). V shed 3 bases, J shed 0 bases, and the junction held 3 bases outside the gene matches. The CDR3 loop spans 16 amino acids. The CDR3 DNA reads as TGTGCCTGGAGGGGACAGGGTAGCTCCTATAATTCACCCCTCCACTTT. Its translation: CAWRGQGSSYNSPLHF. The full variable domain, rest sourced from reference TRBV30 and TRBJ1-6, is SQTIHQWPATLVQPVGSPLSLECTVEGTSNPNLYWYRQAAGRGLQLLFYSVGIGQISSEVPQNLSASRPQDRQFILSSKKLLLSDSGFYLCAWRGQGSSYNSPLHFGNGTRLTVT.